The T cell receptor beta chain under discussion was sequenced for a study of blood T cell repertoires in COVID-19. Profiling relied on immunoSEQ multiplex PCR, and the TCRdb table lists in-frame clones only, not all of them. The sample yields about 180,000 clones, approximately 80% seen once. Participants classified as exposed had met a COVID-19 case within 2 weeks before study entry. Sequenced: PBMCs or T cells enriched from blood (not recorded which). The sequence was obtained from a man aged 55 to 70 who had been exposed to COVID-19.

The CDR3 sequence is CASGLAIRGLAGVPGANVLTF. The CDR3 DNA is TGTGCTAGTGGTTTGGCCATACGCGGACTAGCGGGAGTACCTGGGGCCAACGTCCTGACTTTC. This chain links TRBV12-5 with TRBJ2-6; 13 nucleotides agree with TRBD2. The V gene's germline CDR1 is LGHNT and CDR2 FRNRAP. The length of the CDR3 is 21 residues. The junction had 11 bases not matched to a gene; V was cut back by 1 base and J by 2 bases. The full variable domain, with the rest looked up from reference TRBV12-5 and TRBJ2-6, is DARVTQTPRHKVTEMGQEVTMRCQPILGHNTVFWYRQTMMQGLELLAYFRNRAPLDDSGMPKDRFSAEMPDATLATLKIQPSEPRDSAVYFCASGLAIRGLAGVPGANVLTFGAGSRLTVL.